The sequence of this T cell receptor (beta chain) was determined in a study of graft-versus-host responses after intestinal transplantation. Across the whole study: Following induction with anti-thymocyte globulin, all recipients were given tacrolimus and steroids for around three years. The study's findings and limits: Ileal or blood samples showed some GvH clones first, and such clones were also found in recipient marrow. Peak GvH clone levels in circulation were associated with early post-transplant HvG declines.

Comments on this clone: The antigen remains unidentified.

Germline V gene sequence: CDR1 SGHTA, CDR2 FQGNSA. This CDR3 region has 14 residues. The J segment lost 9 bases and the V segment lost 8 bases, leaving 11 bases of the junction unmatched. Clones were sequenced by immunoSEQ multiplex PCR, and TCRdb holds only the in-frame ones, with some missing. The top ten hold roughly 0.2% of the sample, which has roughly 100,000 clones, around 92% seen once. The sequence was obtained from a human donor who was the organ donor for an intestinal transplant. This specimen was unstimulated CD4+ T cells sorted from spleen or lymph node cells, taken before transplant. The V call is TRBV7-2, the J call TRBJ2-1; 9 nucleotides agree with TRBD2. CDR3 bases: TGTGCCAGCCGTGTATTAGCGGGGGTTTTTGAGCAGTTCTTC. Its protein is CASRVLAGVFEQFF.